The entry that follows covers one TCR beta chain sequence. Its antigen is unknown. One base away there is no much larger clone; base qualities are not given. TCR beta CDR3 regions were amplified from RNA transcripts. For the first round of RT-PCR on the TCR CDR3, the HTBI primer set was used together with the Qiagen OneStep RT-PCR kit. Libraries were constructed in a second round of multiplex PCR, after which size selection and purification were performed. Sequencing of the libraries was done on an Illumina HiSeq2000 using paired-end 100 bp reads. The authors processed their data as follows. SOAPnuke was used to process the raw data, throwing out any read that contained adapters or uncalled bases, had a mean Phred below 15, or lacked an exact constant-primer or identifier match. COPE v1.2.5 was used to merge the high-quality paired reads, and each unique nucleotide sequence was defined as a clonotype. MiTCR v1.1 was used to align clonotypes to the IMGT TRBV, TRBD and TRBJ reference segments. The analysis included only V-J combinations with a frequency above 0.0001, which together covered approximately 99% of the repertoires. A TCS score was defined as the ratio between F50 (clonal expansion) and ExV (chaos), using BLOSUM62-based TCRdist between CDR3 peptides within each V-J. Welch's t-statistics and random forest reduced fewer than 550 V-J features to about 13, which were used in a naive Bayes classifier (R e1071). TCRdb trimmed public reads at Q25 via fastp, called clones via MiXCR and kept in-frame beta chains. Under each unique CDR3 protein, matching rows form one entry showing the most common genes and DNA. V and J calls and clone size were set by TCRdb, not the authors. Recorded for this sample are around 600,000 distinct CDR3 sequences; roughly 15% of them occurred a single time. The top ten clonotypes cover roughly 3.4% of the sample.

The data are from a study of T cells in Graves' hyperthyroidism and ophthalmopathy (dated by TCRdb to the late 2010s). Concerning the study at large: Peripheral blood was sampled at the time of initial diagnosis, prior to any treatment. To identify distinguishing TCR V-J signatures, a discovery cohort of about 95 patients was used, comprising fewer than 45 with Graves' ophthalmopathy and roughly 60 with stable Graves' hyperthyroidism. An independent validation cohort of 18 to 20 hyperthyroidism patients and roughly 16 patients who later progressed to ophthalmopathy tested prospective prediction of ophthalmopathy. The 100 or so discovery patients were randomly split 7:3 into training and test sets. In addition, the study compared T-cell repertoires in thyroid tissue and in blood from about six Graves' hyperthyroidism patients. After sampling, hyperthyroidism patients received methimazole starting at 30 mg daily, and ophthalmopathy patients received high-dose intravenous methylprednisolone. The paper reports TCR Vbeta CDR3 sequencing of over 130 peripheral blood samples: fewer than 50 ophthalmopathy, under 80 hyperthyroidism and around 17 progressor patients.

After removal of 5 bases from V and 1 base from J, the junction retains 5 bases not matched to a gene. CDR1 and CDR2, per the germline V gene (reference sequence), are DFQATT and SNEGSKA. The cysteine opens and the phenylalanine closes a CDR3 of 14 amino acids. CDR3 DNA is the only sequence kept; it has 42 bases, read in frame from the first base. General study outcomes and caveats: In validation, progression to ophthalmopathy was predicted by the model with almost 71% sensitivity and under 85% specificity, a median of 6.5 months before onset. Blood samples also contained most of the expanded thyroid clonotypes (frequency above 0.001), which suggests that blood repertoires may reflect thyroid immune responses. A 13 V-J signature model separated ophthalmopathy from stable hyperthyroidism, with roughly 88% sensitivity and about 81% specificity in cross-validation and 80%/75% in testing. No statistical method was used to set the sample size in advance, and investigators knew the group allocation.

Moderately to severely active disease, a Clinical Activity Score of at least 3, a NOSPECS grade of at least 4, and a duration under 3 months were present in ophthalmopathy patients. The study excluded patients with uncontrolled infections, other autoimmune diseases, pregnancy or lactation. Diagnoses relied on clinical symptoms, serum thyroxine and TRAb, thyroid ultrasound and orbital computed tomography. Ficoll-Paque density gradient centrifugation was used to isolate PBMCs from approximately 11 ml of fresh peripheral blood. Total RNA was extracted with Trizol reagent, and quality was checked on an Agilent 2100 Bioanalyzer.

This TCR came from a woman aged 40 to 49 with Graves' ophthalmopathy. Sequenced sample: blood. The chain is assembled from TRBV20-1 and TRBJ1-5, with 7 middle bases fitting TRBD1. Here is the DNA: TGCAGTGCTCTGACAGGGACGAGCAATCAGCCCCAGCATTTT. Its amino acids are CSALTGTSNQPQHF.